This entry describes one TCR beta chain. Its target is not known. Assay used: immunoSEQ multiplex PCR; TCRdb lists only in-frame clones, some missing. This sample has about 64,000 clones, with 75% to 85% found just once. The record originates from a study of T cell responses to AZD1222 COVID-19 vaccine. Overall study results and limits: CD4 TCRs associated with vaccination spanned spike, dominating at 160-218 and 743-854.

The analysis combined second doses at about 4 or about 12 weeks. The source of this sequence is an adult who received the AZD1222 COVID-19 vaccine. Sequencing used peripheral blood, obtained 28 days after the second AZD1222 dose.

This CDR3 reads CASSLELAGGLATDTQYF. The CDR3 region has the DNA TGTGCCAGCAGCTTAGAGCTAGCGGGGGGGCTAGCCACAGATACGCAGTATTTT. The rearrangement joins TRBV11-2 to TRBJ2-3; 12 bases agree with TRBD2. The V gene's germline CDR1 is SGHAT and CDR2 FQNNGV. V lost 0 bases to trimming and J lost 2 bases; unmatched junction nucleotides: 6. The length of the CDR3 is 18 residues.